This entry lists 10 T cell receptor beta chains sequenced from one sample in a study of shared clonotypes between healthy human individuals. Measured with immunoSEQ multiplex PCR; TCRdb has only the in-frame clones, and not every one. The table has approximately 1,500,000 clones, roughly 96% seen once; the top ten hold 1.2%. The specimen was naive CD4+ T cells sorted from blood. Subset noted: CD45RA+ positively selected. The origin of the receptors is a young man in good health.

This clone showed up just once. CDR3 in amino acids: CASSPVSAYEQYF. The CDR3 region has the DNA TGTGCCAGCAGCCCGGTTTCAGCGTACGAGCAGTACTTC. V and J are TRBV6-5 and TRBJ2-7; D not resolved. Trimming removed 6 bases at V and 4 bases at J, with 13 bases between. The CDR3 spans 13 residues. Germline V lookup: CDR1 MNHEY, CDR2 SVGAGI.

Note on this clone: The same CDR3 also results from other DNA sequences found in this sample. This CDR3 is CASSTTYEQYF. The CDR3 DNA sequence: TGTGCCAGTAGTACAACCTACGAGCAGTACTTC. The gene calls are TRBV19 and TRBJ2-7, with no clear D. Per germline, CDR1 LNHDA and CDR2 SQIVND (reference sequence). V lost 4 bases and J lost 2, with 3 bases in between. The CDR3 covers 11 residues.

This chain joins TRBV27 and TRBJ1-3; 7 bases align to TRBD1. This CDR3 is built from 15 residues. The J segment lost 0 bases and the V segment lost 5 bases, leaving 4 bases of the junction unmatched. Germline V gives CDR1 MNHEY, CDR2 SMNVEV (reference sequence). CDR3 in amino acids: CASSTTGFSGNTIYF. CDR3 bases: TGTGCCAGCAGTACGACAGGGTTCTCTGGAAACACCATATATTTT.

This chain uses TRBV19 with TRBJ1-5, with TRBD1 matching over 9 bases. The V gene's germline CDR1 is LNHDA and CDR2 SQIVND (reference sequence). This CDR3 comprises 16 residues. After removal of 5 bases from V and 7 bases from J, the junction contained 12 bases not matched to a gene. The CDR3 coding sequence is TGTGCCAGTAGTTCAACTCGAACAGGGGGCCGGCAGCCCCAGCATTTT. It translates to CASSSTRTGGRQPQHF.

The chain links TRBV5-5 to TRBJ1-5, with D unclear. Germline V lookup: CDR1 SGHKS, CDR2 YYEKEE (reference sequence). The CDR3 runs to 15 residues. The V end was cut by 4 bases, the J end by 3 bases, with 14 bases between. CDR3 DNA: TGTGCCAGCAGCCCGGGAGGAGGCCCCAATCAGCCCCAGCATTTT. It specifies CASSPGGGPNQPQHF.

The chain recombines TRBV5-4 with TRBJ2-5; 7 bases agree with TRBD1. Germline V gene data show CDR1 as SGHNT and CDR2 as YYREEE (reference sequence). The V and J ends lost 4 bases and 2 bases, in that order; junction bases with no gene match: 8. The CDR3 extends over 15 amino acids. CDR3 region: CASSARDSPQETQYF. The CDR3, as DNA: TGTGCCAGCAGCGCCCGGGACAGCCCGCAAGAGACCCAGTACTTC.

The CDR3 nucleotides are TGTGCCAGCAGCTCCGCGTTTTGGCTAGCGGGAGAAGAGCAGTACTTC. Protein product: CASSSAFWLAGEEQYF. The gene calls are TRBV11-2 and TRBJ2-7; 10 bases agree with TRBD2. The CDR3 has 16 amino acids. CDR1 SGHAT and CDR2 FQNNGV come from the germline V gene. V was clipped by 4 bases and J by 7 bases; unmatched bases: 13.

V is TRBV5-1 and J is TRBJ2-7; 11 positions agree with TRBD2. The CDR3 is 20 amino acids. Germline loops: CDR1 SGHRS, CDR2 YFSETQ. J was trimmed by 1 base and V by 0 bases; bases with no gene match: 15. CDR3 in DNA: TGCGCCAGCAGCTTGGCCAGTAGCAGTCTAGCGGGAGGAACATCCTACGAGCAGTACTTC. Translation gives CASSLASSSLAGGTSYEQYF.

The CDR3 protein is CASSPFSRGEQFF. The DNA of the CDR3 is TGTGCCAGCAGCCCCTTTTCGAGGGGTGAGCAGTTCTTC. The V and J genes are TRBV14 and TRBJ2-1; the D call may be TRBD1 or TRBD2 (5 bases each). This CDR3 spans 13 amino acids. The V gene's germline CDR1 is SGHDN and CDR2 FVKESK. The germline V and J ends were trimmed by 4 bases and 9 bases, with 13 bases remaining between them.

This clone occurred once. The chain combines TRBV4-1 with TRBJ2-2, with 10 bases matching TRBD2. Germline values: CDR1 MGHRA, CDR2 YSYEKL. The CDR3 runs to 18 residues. V was clipped by 4 bases and J by 6 bases; unmatched bases: 14. CDR3 loop: CASSLRALSGRAAGELFF. In DNA, the CDR3 is TGCGCCAGCAGCCTTCGGGCCTTAAGCGGGAGGGCCGCCGGGGAGCTGTTTTTT.